A single sample gave rise to the 32 T cell receptor beta chains below, sequenced in a study of regulatory T cells in long-lasting Graves disease. CDR3-region Arm-PCR and iRepertoire HTBI primers produced the TCR beta libraries. TCRdb processed the multiplex PCR reads anew with MiXCR; each CDR3 protein has one entry. Seen here are 600,000 to 800,000 distinct CDR3 sequences, about 32% observed once, and the top ten hold 35% to 55%. Time point given: persistent/refractory GD, antithyroid drugs over 5 years with positive TRAb. RNA isolated from PBMCs was used to make the TCR library. Sequencing was performed on peripheral blood mononuclear cells (PBMCs), taken when the disease was refractory, from a patient treated with antithyroid drugs. The receptors here all came from a female donor with Graves disease.

This clonotype turned up a few times. The chain employs TRBV12-3 or TRBV12-4 and TRBJ2-7, with D perhaps TRBD2 (6 bases). The CDR3 runs to 14 residues. V was clipped by 6 bases and J by 0 bases, with 12 bases between them. As DNA, the CDR3 is TGTGCCAGCAGGCGGGCGGGAATCTCCTACGAGCAGTACTTC. It is translated as CASRRAGISYEQYF.

This clonotype was seen ten or more times. This chain uses TRBV11-2 with TRBJ2-5, with D unresolved. Germline values: CDR1 SGHAT, CDR2 FQNNGV. V was trimmed by 5 bases and J by 2 bases, leaving 9 bases between them. The CDR3 covers 13 residues. The chain's CDR3 is CASSHGFQETQYF. For the CDR3, the DNA is TGTGCCAGCAGCCATGGGTTTCAAGAGACCCAGTACTTC.

The rearrangement links TRBV19 to TRBJ1-3; 11 nucleotides agree with TRBD1. The CDR3 is 18 amino acids. The V and J ends lost 5 bases and 0 bases, in that order; junction bases with no gene match: 9. The germline V gene encodes CDR1 LNHDA and CDR2 SQIVND (reference sequence). CDR3 coding DNA: TGTGCCAGTAGTTCCGCCTCCGGGACAGGGGGCTCTGGAAACACCATATATTTT. Translation: CASSSASGTGGSGNTIYF. Full variable domain (missing parts from reference TRBV19 and TRBJ1-3): DGGITQSPKYLFRKEGQNVTLSCEQNLNHDAMYWYRQDPGQGLRLIYYSQIVNDFQKGDIAEGYSVSREKKESFPLTVTSAQKNPTAFYLCASSSASGTGGSGNTIYFGEGSWLTVV.

V and J are TRBV27 and TRBJ1-1; D unresolved. The germline gives CDR1 MNHEY, CDR2 SMNVEV (reference sequence). V lost 6 bases, J lost 4 bases, and 15 bases lay in between. The CDR3 has 14 residues. This CDR3 reads CASSYTPLTTEAFF. The CDR3 DNA reads TGTGCCAGCAGCTATACGCCCCTGACCACTGAAGCTTTCTTT.

This clonotype appeared a few times. This chain uses TRBV28 with TRBJ1-5; 9 positions match TRBD1. The CDR3 consists of 17 residues. The germline V gene has CDR1 MDHEN and CDR2 SYDVKM. The V gene end was trimmed by 5 bases and the J gene end by 2 bases; junction bases not matched to a gene: 10. Here the CDR3 reads CASSLVPGQGGNQPQHF. The CDR3 coding sequence is TGTGCCAGCAGTCTAGTCCCGGGACAGGGCGGCAATCAGCCCCAGCATTTT. Full variable domain (remainder filled in from reference TRBV28 and TRBJ1-5): DVKVTQSSRYLVKRTGEKVFLECVQDMDHENMFWYRQDPGLGLRLIYFSYDVKMKEKGDIPEGYSVSREKKERFSLILESASTNQTSMYLCASSLVPGQGGNQPQHFGDGTRLSIL.

This clonotype was detected a few times. The chain is built from TRBV7-6 and TRBJ1-4, with D uncertain. V dropped 1 base and J dropped 11 bases, with 17 bases sitting between them. Looked up from germline, CDR1 is SGHVS and CDR2 is FNYEAQ. The CDR3 contains 15 residues. DNA for the CDR3: TGTGCCAGCAGCTTAGATAGGACGGCTAATGGGAAACTGTTTTTT. As protein: CASSLDRTANGKLFF. Filled out from reference TRBV7-6 and TRBJ1-4, the complete variable domain reads GAGVSQSPRYKVTKRGQDVALRCDPISGHVSLYWYRQALGQGPEFLTYFNYEAQQDKSGLPNDRFSAERPEGSISTLTIQRTEQRDSAMYRCASSLDRTANGKLFFGSGTQLSVL.

The chain employs TRBV5-1 and TRBJ2-2; D is unclear. Per the germline V gene, CDR1 is SGHRS and CDR2 is YFSETQ. V dropped 1 base and J dropped 0 bases, with 7 bases sitting between them. This CDR3 region has 15 residues. The CDR3 loop is CASSLLSANTGELFF. The CDR3 DNA follows: TGCGCCAGCAGCTTGTTGTCAGCGAACACCGGGGAGCTGTTTTTT.

This sequence joins TRBV5-1 and TRBJ1-1; 9 positions match TRBD1. The V segment lost 3 bases and the J segment 4 bases; nucleotides outside the gene matches: 7. This CDR3 comprises 15 residues. Per germline, CDR1 SGHRS and CDR2 YFSETQ. CDR3 region: CASSSRTGEATEAFF. The CDR3, as DNA: TGCGCCAGCAGCTCAAGGACAGGGGAGGCCACTGAAGCTTTCTTT.

In its sample, this clonotype was seen many times. The chain has TRBV27 and TRBJ1-1; no clear D. V lost 7 bases, J lost 5 bases, and 14 bases lay in between. CDR1 and CDR2 from the germline V gene are MNHEY and SMNVEV (reference sequence). The CDR3 is made up of 13 amino acids. In DNA, the CDR3 is TGTGCCAGCAAAACGAAGGGTTGGACTGAAGCTTTCTTT. Its translation: CASKTKGWTEAFF.

This clonotype was detected a few times. The CDR3 reads CSAQTRGNTGELFF. DNA of the CDR3: TGCAGTGCTCAGACTAGAGGGAACACCGGGGAGCTGTTTTTT. The rearrangement joins TRBV20-1 to TRBJ2-2, with D maybe TRBD2 (6 bases). The CDR3 runs to 14 residues. V gave up 5 bases and J gave up 1 base, with 11 bases separating them. The germline CDR1 and CDR2 sequences are DFQATT and SNEGSKA (reference sequence).

V is TRBV6-2 or TRBV6-3 and J is TRBJ2-3; 7 nucleotides align to TRBD1. CDR1 and CDR2 (germline): MNHEY, SVGEGT. V lost 5 bases, J lost 4 bases, and 6 bases stayed unmatched. This CDR3 has 14 residues. CDR3 sequence: CASSGQEGADTQYF. CDR3 nucleotide sequence: TGTGCCAGCAGTGGACAGGAAGGGGCAGATACGCAGTATTTT.

This clonotype has only a few counts. The chain is built from TRBV28 and TRBJ2-1, with TRBD2 matching 10 bases. CDR1 is MDHEN and CDR2 is SYDVKM in the germline V gene. The CDR3 totals 18 residues. J gave up 3 bases and V 6 bases, and 14 bases lay outside the gene matches. The CDR3 nucleotides are TGTGCCAGCAGGTCACTAGCGGGACCCATAAGAAGCTACAATGAGCAGTTCTTC. The encoded protein is CASRSLAGPIRSYNEQFF.

This clonotype came up a few times. The rearrangement uses TRBV6-1 and TRBJ1-2; 8 nucleotides align to TRBD1. CDR3 length: 13 residues. Trimming cost V 6 bases and J 8 bases; bases outside gene matches: 8. CDR1 MNHNS and CDR2 SASEGT come from the germline V gene. The CDR3 loop reads CASRKTGVLGYTF. The DNA for the CDR3 is TGTGCCAGCAGAAAGACAGGGGTTTTGGGCTACACCTTC.

There are many counts of this clonotype. This chain uses TRBV2 with TRBJ1-1; D gene uncertain. The germline V gene encodes CDR1 SNHLY and CDR2 FYNNEI. This CDR3 is built from 15 residues. V was trimmed by 1 base and J by 0 bases, leaving 9 bases between them. The CDR3 loop reads CASSEVGNLNTEAFF. DNA for the CDR3: TGTGCCAGCAGTGAAGTGGGCAACTTGAACACTGAAGCTTTCTTT.

This clonotype was seen only a few times. This sequence joins TRBV19 and TRBJ2-7; 9 bases are shared with TRBD2. V lost 5 bases to trimming and J lost 3 bases; unmatched junction nucleotides: 8. Germline V gives CDR1 LNHDA, CDR2 SQIVND (reference sequence). CDR3 length equals 15 residues. CDR3: CASSRDTSGLYEQYF. For the CDR3, the DNA is TGTGCCAGTAGTCGTGACACTAGCGGGCTCTACGAGCAGTACTTC.

The sample holds a few counts of this clonotype. The chain uses TRBV20-1 and TRBJ1-5, with 8 positions matching TRBD1. The CDR3 extends over 13 amino acids. In germline, CDR1 is DFQATT, CDR2 SNEGSKA (reference sequence). Trimming took 3 bases from V and 7 from J; bases not matched to a gene: 5. CDR3 protein: CSARRTGQQPQHF. The CDR3 DNA is TGCAGTGCTAGGAGGACAGGGCAACAGCCCCAGCATTTT.

This clonotype came up a few times. The rearrangement links TRBV29-1 to TRBJ1-2, with TRBD1 as a possible D gene (6 bases). The germline gives CDR1 SQVTM, CDR2 ANQGSEA. The ends were cut back, 6 bases at V and 6 bases at J, with 17 bases in the middle. The CDR3 is 13 amino acids. CDR3 sequence (DNA): TGCAGCGTAGGGGGGCAGAGGATCGATGGCTACACCTTC. Its translation is CSVGGQRIDGYTF. Full variable domain (missing parts from reference TRBV29-1 and TRBJ1-2): SAVISQKPSRDICQRGTSLTIQCQVDSQVTMMFWYRQQPGQSLTLIATANQGSEATYESGFVIDKFPISRPNLTFSTLTVSNMSPEDSSIYLCSVGGQRIDGYTFGSGTRLTVV.

This chain connects TRBV3-1 to TRBJ1-5; D not certain. Between the trimmed V and J ends, which lost 1 base and 9 bases, there was a span of 13 bases. Germline V CDR1 and CDR2: LGHDT, YNNKEL (reference sequence). The CDR3 contains 14 residues. Written as DNA, the CDR3 is TGTGCCAGCAGCCAAGGGGGTAATTCGCGGCCCCAGCATTTT. As protein: CASSQGGNSRPQHF.

This clonotype showed up just a few times. The chain joins TRBV10-3 to TRBJ1-1; TRBD1 matches 8 bases. In germline, CDR1 is ENHRY, CDR2 SYGVKD. CDR3 length: 14 residues. The trim removed 7 bases at V and 2 bases at J, leaving 6 bases unmatched. CDR3 in DNA: TGTGCCATCAAAGCCGGACAGGGCAACACTGAAGCTTTCTTT. Encoded protein: CAIKAGQGNTEAFF.

This chain joins TRBV5-1 and TRBJ2-6; 7 positions match TRBD1. The CDR3 totals 17 residues. Looked up from germline, CDR1 is SGHRS and CDR2 is YFSETQ. V lost 4 bases to trimming and J lost 0 bases; unmatched junction nucleotides: 7. As DNA, the CDR3 is TGCGCCAGCAGCCAGGACAGGACCACCTCTGGGGCCAACGTCCTGACTTTC. This translates into CASSQDRTTSGANVLTF. Using reference TRBV5-1 and TRBJ2-6 for the parts outside the CDR3, the full variable domain is KAGVTQTPRYLIKTRGQQVTLSCSPISGHRSVSWYQQTPGQGLQFLFEYFSETQRNKGNFPGRFSGRQFSNSRSEMNVSTLELGDSALYLCASSQDRTTSGANVLTFGAGSRLTVL.

V usage is TRBV13 and J usage is TRBJ2-7; D gene uncertain. Germline assignment: CDR1 PRHDT and CDR2 FYEKMQ (reference sequence). V shed 7 bases and J shed 0 bases, with 13 bases lying between them. The CDR3 totals 14 residues. The CDR3 region is CASTDSVGSYEQYF. The CDR3 DNA sequence: TGTGCCAGCACCGATAGTGTGGGCTCCTACGAGCAGTACTTC.

This clonotype appeared a few times. This chain links TRBV3-1 with TRBJ1-1; perhaps TRBD1 as D (5 bases). V dropped 4 bases and J dropped 4 bases, with 19 bases sitting between them. The V gene's germline CDR1 is LGHDT and CDR2 YNNKEL (reference sequence). The CDR3 covers 16 residues. In DNA, the CDR3 is TGTGCCAGCAGCCCGCAGCCAGGGATGAGAAGCACTGAAGCTTTCTTT. Translating gives CASSPQPGMRSTEAFF.

The rearrangement joins TRBV12-3 or TRBV12-4 to TRBJ2-7; D is undetermined. Trimming removed 5 bases at V and 5 bases at J, with 13 bases between. The CDR3 length is 13 residues. The CDR3, as DNA: TGTGCCAGCAGTCCCCTTATGGGTCACGAGCAGTACTTC. As protein: CASSPLMGHEQYF.

This clonotype was seen many times. V is TRBV6-1 and J is TRBJ1-2; no clear D. Germline V CDR1 and CDR2: MNHNS, SASEGT. The CDR3 contains 14 residues. V was clipped by 4 bases and J by 4 bases, with 13 bases between them. This CDR3 is CASSGGLPSYGYTF. The CDR3 DNA follows: TGTGCCAGCAGTGGTGGACTTCCCAGCTATGGCTACACCTTC.

Regarding this clonotype: This may be a read error: a much more frequent sequence differs by one nucleotide. A read error is likely, as this CDR3 ends without the conserved phenylalanine or tryptophan. The gene calls are TRBV15 and TRBJ1-1, with TRBD1 matching 8 bases. Germline CDR1 reads LNHNV; CDR2 reads YYDKDF (reference sequence). Unmatched junction bases numbered 17, after V lost 6 bases and J lost 11 bases. This CDR3 region has 15 residues. This CDR3 is CATRSRRGTGVGAFS. CDR3 coding DNA: TGTGCCACCAGGTCCCGACGTGGGACAGGCGTTGGGGCTTTCTCT.

The J gene is TRBJ1-5, the V gene TRBV7-9; D unclear. This CDR3 is built from 13 residues. The germline V gene has CDR1 SEHNR and CDR2 FQNEAQ (reference sequence). Trimming shortened V by 7 bases and J by 7 bases, and 14 bases separated the two germline ends. CDR3 in amino acids: CASTSMATQPQHF. In DNA, the CDR3 is TGTGCCAGCACCTCGATGGCTACGCAGCCCCAGCATTTT. Full variable domain (rest looked up from reference TRBV7-9 and TRBJ1-5): DTGVSQNPRHKITKRGQNVTFRCDPISEHNRLYWYRQTLGQGPEFLTYFQNEAQLEKSRLLSDRFSAERPKGSFSTLEIQRTEQGDSAMYLCASTSMATQPQHFGDGTRLSIL.

This clonotype showed up many times. The chain links TRBV2 to TRBJ1-1; D gene unclear. The CDR3 is made up of 13 amino acids. V lost 6 bases and J 4 bases, leaving 12 bases between the germline ends. Germline lookup yields CDR1 SNHLY and CDR2 FYNNEI. The CDR3 bases are TGTGCCAGCAGACCCGACCTGGGCACTGAAGCTTTCTTT. Encoded protein: CASRPDLGTEAFF.

The chain recombines TRBV19 with TRBJ1-6, with D perhaps TRBD1 (5 bases). The V end lost 10 bases, the J end lost 6 bases, and 16 bases lay between the germline ends. CDR3 length: 14 residues. CDR1 LNHDA and CDR2 SQIVND come from the germline V gene (reference sequence). The CDR3 loop is CATRSGTSNSPLHF. CDR3 nucleotide sequence: TGTGCCACTAGATCCGGGACGTCTAATTCACCCCTCCACTTT.

The chain links TRBV2 to TRBJ2-1; TRBD1 matches at 7 bases. The CDR3 extends over 14 amino acids. V was clipped by 10 bases and J by 3 bases; unmatched bases: 9. Germline CDR1 reads SNHLY; CDR2 reads FYNNEI. CDR3 nucleotide sequence: TGTGCCATACCCCACAGACAGGGCTACAATGAGCAGTTCTTC. Protein sequence: CAIPHRQGYNEQFF.

This clonotype was picked up a small number of times. V is TRBV19 and J is TRBJ1-1; D is perhaps TRBD1 (5 bases). Trimming shortened V by 6 bases and J by 4 bases, and 9 bases separated the two germline ends. From germline, CDR1 is LNHDA and CDR2 SQIVND (reference sequence). There are 12 residues in the CDR3. The CDR3 nucleotides read TGTGCCAGTAGCGCGCAGGGCACTGAAGCTTTCTTT. As protein: CASSAQGTEAFF.

V is TRBV29-1 and J is TRBJ1-4; D unclear. Trimming took off 7 bases at V and 4 bases at J, with 13 bases between the two ends. The germline gives CDR1 SQVTM, CDR2 ANQGSEA. The CDR3 contains 13 residues. Here the CDR3 DNA reads TGCAGCGGCGAGGGCTTTAGTAATGAAAAACTGTTTTTT. The encoded protein is CSGEGFSNEKLFF.

This clonotype has only one observation. The V call is TRBV19, the J call TRBJ1-5; the D is unclear. The CDR3 contains 13 residues. CDR1 is LNHDA, CDR2 SQIVND, per germline (reference sequence). Deletions cut 3 bases from V and 6 bases from J, with 9 bases between. In DNA, the CDR3 is TGTGCCAGTAGTATGGATCGGATTCAGCCCCAGCATTTT. It encodes CASSMDRIQPQHF.